This TCR beta chain was profiled in a study of beta chain features in type 1 diabetes. Isolated RNA was reverse transcribed in full, so expressed TCRB transcripts were sequenced. The repertoire was sequenced with immunoSEQ multiplex PCR; TCRdb's copy has only in-frame clones and lacks some. Here the sample spans about 190,000 clones, roughly 7.1% being singletons. Study-wide findings and caveats: TCRB CDR3s were moderately but significantly shorter in Type 1 diabetes patients in all four CD4+ subsets. Individuals with type 1 diabetes displayed fewer insertions and more deletions at VDJ junctions. Relative to healthy donors, patients appeared to have naive, central memory and Treg TCRB repertoires that were more similar.

To note about this clone: The antigen is unknown.

This receptor was taken from a woman in her forties with type 1 diabetes. Sequences were obtained from central memory CD4+ T cells from blood.

The CDR3 sequence is CASRSSGQETQYF. The CDR3 DNA reads as TGTGCCAGCAGGTCTAGCGGCCAAGAGACCCAGTACTTC. The V call is TRBV6-5, the J call TRBJ2-5; 7 bases are a match to TRBD2. CDR1 MNHEY and CDR2 SVGAGI come from the germline V gene. With V trimmed by 6 bases and J by 1 base, 2 bases remained unmatched. The CDR3 consists of 13 residues.